This TCR beta chain was captured in a study of regulatory T cells in long-lasting Graves disease. Trimming stripped 5 bases from V and 5 bases from J, with 18 bases between. CDR3 length equals 15 residues. Regarding time point: persistent/refractory GD, antithyroid drugs over 5 years with positive TRAb. RNA isolated from PBMCs was used to make the TCR library. Library construction for TCR beta used iRepertoire HTBI primers and Arm-PCR of CDR3 regions. A single record per CDR3 protein comes from TCRdb applying MiXCR to the multiplex PCR reads. The table has more than 300,000 distinct CDR3 sequences, about 23% seen once.

Material: peripheral blood mononuclear cells (PBMCs), obtained when the disease was refractory, from a patient treated with antithyroid drugs. The V and J genes are TRBV12-3 or TRBV12-4 and TRBJ1-1, with unresolved D. This clonotype was obtained from a woman in her thirties or forties with Graves disease. The CDR3: CASSPASAGRTEAFF. CDR3 in DNA: TGTGCCAGCAGTCCCGCGAGTGCAGGCCGGACTGAAGCTTTCTTT.